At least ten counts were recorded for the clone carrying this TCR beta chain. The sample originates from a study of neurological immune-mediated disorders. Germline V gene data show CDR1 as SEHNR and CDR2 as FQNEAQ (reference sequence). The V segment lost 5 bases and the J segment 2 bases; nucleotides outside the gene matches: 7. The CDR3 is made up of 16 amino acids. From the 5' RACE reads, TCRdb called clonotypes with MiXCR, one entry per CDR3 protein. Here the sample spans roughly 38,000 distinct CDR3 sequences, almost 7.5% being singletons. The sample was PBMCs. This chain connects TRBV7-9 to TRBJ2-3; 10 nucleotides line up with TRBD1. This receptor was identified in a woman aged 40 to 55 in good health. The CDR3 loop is CASSEGQGGFTDTQYF. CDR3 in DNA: TGTGCCAGCAGCGAAGGACAGGGGGGTTTCACAGATACGCAGTATTTT.